The T cell receptor (beta chain) under discussion was sequenced for a study of T cell responses to AZD1222 COVID-19 vaccine. CDR3 size: 12 residues. V gave up 6 bases and J gave up 0 bases, with 6 bases separating them. Germline V lookup: CDR1 SQVTM, CDR2 ANQGSEA. Sequencing was performed with immunoSEQ multiplex PCR; in TCRdb, only in-frame clones are kept and a portion is missing. The sample records around 150,000 clones, around nine tenths being singletons. Study-wide results and limits: It should be noted that donors were predominantly white British and more often female, and clonal diversity was possibly underestimated. Spike as a whole was targeted by vaccine-associated CD4 TCRs, dominant at 160-218 and 743-854. Repertoire samples came only from after the peak T cell response. The number of AZD1222 recipients seropositive at baseline was only five to seven.

Turning to this clone: What it binds is unknown.

Specimen: peripheral blood, collected on day 0 of AZD1222 vaccination. The clonotype originates from an adult in good health. V gene TRBV29-1 combines with J gene TRBJ1-5; weak D call: TRBD1 (5 bases). The CDR3 DNA sequence: TGCAGCGTAGGGGATAGCAATCAGCCCCAGCATTTT. It codes for CSVGDSNQPQHF.